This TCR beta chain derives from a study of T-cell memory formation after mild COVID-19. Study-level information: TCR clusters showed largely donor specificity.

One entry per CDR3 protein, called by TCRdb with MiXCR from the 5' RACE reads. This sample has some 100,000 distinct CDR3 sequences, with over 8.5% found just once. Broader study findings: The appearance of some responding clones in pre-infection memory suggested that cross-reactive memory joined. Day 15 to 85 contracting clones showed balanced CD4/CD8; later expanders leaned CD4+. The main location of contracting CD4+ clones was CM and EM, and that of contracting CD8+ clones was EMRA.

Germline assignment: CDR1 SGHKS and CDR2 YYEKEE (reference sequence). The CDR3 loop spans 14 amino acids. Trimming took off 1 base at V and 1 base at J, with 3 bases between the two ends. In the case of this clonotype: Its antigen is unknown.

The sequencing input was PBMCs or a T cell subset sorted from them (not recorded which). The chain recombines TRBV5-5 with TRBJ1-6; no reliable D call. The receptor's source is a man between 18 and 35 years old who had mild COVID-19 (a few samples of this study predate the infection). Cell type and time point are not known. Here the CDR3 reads CASSLFSYNSPLHF. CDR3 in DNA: TGTGCCAGCAGCTTGTTTTCCTATAATTCACCCCTCCACTTT.